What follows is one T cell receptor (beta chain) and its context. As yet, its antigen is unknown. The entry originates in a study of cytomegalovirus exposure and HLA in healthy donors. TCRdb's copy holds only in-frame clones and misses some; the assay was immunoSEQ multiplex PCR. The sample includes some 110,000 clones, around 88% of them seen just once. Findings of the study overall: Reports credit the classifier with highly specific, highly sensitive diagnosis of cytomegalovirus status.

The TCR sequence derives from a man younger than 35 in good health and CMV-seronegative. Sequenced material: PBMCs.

CDR3 coding DNA: TGTGCCATCCTAGCGGGAGCATCCTACAATGAGCAGTTCTTC. Protein product: CAILAGASYNEQFF. V usage is TRBV10-3 and J usage is TRBJ2-1; 10 positions match TRBD2. CDR3 length equals 14 residues. Germline trimming cut 8 bases from V and 1 base from J; bases unmatched to any gene: 2. In germline, CDR1 is ENHRY, CDR2 SYGVKD.